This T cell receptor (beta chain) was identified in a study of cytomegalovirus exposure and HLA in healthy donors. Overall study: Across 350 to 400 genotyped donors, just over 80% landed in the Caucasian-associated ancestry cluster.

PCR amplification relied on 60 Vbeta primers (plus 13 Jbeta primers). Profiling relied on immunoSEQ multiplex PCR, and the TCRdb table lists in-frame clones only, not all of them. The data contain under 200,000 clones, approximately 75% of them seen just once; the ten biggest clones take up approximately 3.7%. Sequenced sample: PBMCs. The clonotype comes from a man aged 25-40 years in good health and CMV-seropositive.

CDR3 protein: CASSLERTGGEDTQYF. DNA of the CDR3: TGCGCCAGCAGCTTGGAGCGGACAGGGGGCGAAGATACGCAGTATTTT. V is TRBV5-1 and J is TRBJ2-3, with 11 positions matching TRBD1. Trimming cost V 0 bases and J 5 bases; bases outside gene matches: 5. The CDR3 consists of 16 residues. Germline V gives CDR1 SGHRS, CDR2 YFSETQ.